Following are 14 T cell receptor beta chains from one sample sequenced in a study of regulatory T cells in long-lasting Graves disease (dated by TCRdb to about 2021). The library was produced with multiplex PCR. Instrument on record: Illumina HiSeq 4000. TCR beta libraries were built with iRepertoire HTBI primers and Arm-PCR amplification of CDR3 regions. The public reads were reanalyzed by TCRdb: fastp trimming at Q25, MiXCR alignment, in-frame beta chains only. When rows share a CDR3 protein, they turn into one entry using the most common DNA and genes. The sample profile shows about 470,000 distinct CDR3 sequences; 20% to 25% of them were found once. Jointly, the top ten make up roughly 7.1% of the sample. This specimen's time point label, per the study, means: persistent/refractory GD, antithyroid drugs over 5 years with positive TRAb. For both TCR sequencing and RNA sequencing, RNA was extracted from PBMCs using TRIzol.

The sample here was peripheral blood mononuclear cells (PBMCs), taken when the disease was refractory, from a patient treated with antithyroid drugs. The source is a female donor with Graves disease.

This clonotype was observed many times. The chain employs TRBV24-1 and TRBJ1-2; D is perhaps TRBD1 (6 bases). Germline V gene sequence: CDR1 KGHDR, CDR2 SFDVKD. Trimming removed 2 bases at V and 8 bases at J, with 23 bases between. The CDR3 loop spans 17 amino acids. This chain's CDR3 is CATSDSIRGRGLEGYTF. CDR3 sequence (DNA): TGTGCCACCAGTGATTCAATCAGAGGCAGGGGCCTCGAGGGCTACACCTTC.

The genes are TRBV25-1 and TRBJ2-2; D not certain. Trimming removed 1 base at V and 8 bases at J, with 17 bases between. CDR1 MGHDK and CDR2 SYGVNS come from the germline V gene. The CDR3 is 16 residues long. CDR3 in DNA: TGTGCCAGCAGTGAATCGGGTCGTATGTTCATAGGGGAGCTGTTTTTT. Residues: CASSESGRMFIGELFF.

Of note for this clonotype: This clone may be a read error of a much larger clone one base away. This chain uses TRBV2 with TRBJ2-7, with TRBD1 matching over 8 bases. With 4 bases clipped from V and 2 bases from J, the junction kept 7 bases outside the gene matches. The CDR3 totals 15 residues. Germline V gene data show CDR1 as SNHLY and CDR2 as FYNNEI. CDR3 DNA: TGTGCCAGCAGTGCCGGACAGGGAAATCCCTACGAGCAGTACTTC. Its translation: CASSAGQGNPYEQYF.

The V gene is TRBV7-8, the J gene TRBJ2-6; the D call may be TRBD1 or TRBD2 (6 bases each). The V gene lost 5 bases and the J gene lost 2 bases, with 10 bases spanning the gap. Germline-derived CDR1 and CDR2 are SGHVS and FQNEAQ. The CDR3 consists of 15 residues. In nucleotides, the CDR3 is TGTGCCAGCAGCCCGGGGGCGCCTGGGGCCAACGTCCTGACTTTC. Protein: CASSPGAPGANVLTF.

This clonotype occurred once. This may arise from a read error, as a much more abundant clone is one base away. The chain recombines TRBV9 with TRBJ1-1; no firm D call. This CDR3 contains 13 residues. CDR1 and CDR2 from the germline V gene are SGDLS and YYNGEE. Trimming shortened V by 4 bases and J by 3 bases, and 10 bases separated the two germline ends. The CDR3 bases are TGTGCCAGCAGCTATGGGTTGGACACTGAAGCTTTCTTT. It encodes CASSYGLDTEAFF.

Comment on this clonotype: A much bigger clone sits one base away, suggesting this may be a read error. Because the CDR3 is missing its conserved closing phenylalanine or tryptophan, this is likely a read error. The limits of the CDR3 on the DNA are not certain, so only TCRdb's listed CDR3 is given. The V call is TRBV28, the J call TRBJ1-1. The CDR3 is 9 residues long, counting both termini. Germline V gives CDR1 MDHEN, CDR2 SYDVKM. The CDR3 loop is CASSSPETS.

This clonotype was seen repeatedly, ten times or more. The chain uses TRBV12-5 and TRBJ2-7, with D possibly called TRBD1 or TRBD2 (5 bases each). Germline V gene sequence: CDR1 LGHNT, CDR2 FRNRAP. The CDR3 covers 13 residues. V shed 5 bases and J shed 3 bases, with 11 bases lying between them. The CDR3 coding sequence is TGTGCTAGTGGTAGGGACCTGAGCTACGAGCAGTACTTC. It is translated as CASGRDLSYEQYF.

This clonotype was observed at least ten times. The chain is built from TRBV28 and TRBJ1-1; D is unresolved. Deletions cut 2 bases from V and 0 bases from J, with 16 bases between. This CDR3 comprises 17 residues. The germline CDR1 and CDR2 sequences are MDHEN and SYDVKM. This CDR3 reads CASSLPRPGLMNTEAFF. As DNA, the CDR3 is TGTGCCAGCAGTTTACCCCGCCCCGGCCTCATGAACACTGAAGCTTTCTTT.

This clonotype was detected ten times or more. The chain employs TRBV29-1 and TRBJ1-2; D is unclear. Per germline, CDR1 SQVTM and CDR2 ANQGSEA. This CDR3 region has 13 residues. Trimming took off 0 bases at V and 0 bases at J, with 5 bases between the two ends. Written as DNA, the CDR3 is TGCAGCGTTGAAGATGGGCCTAACTATGGCTACACCTTC. It translates to CSVEDGPNYGYTF.

This clonotype appeared many times. V and J are TRBV12-3 or TRBV12-4 and TRBJ1-4, with unresolved D. The CDR3 is 16 amino acids. Trimming left V 5 bases short and J 4 bases short, with 17 bases between. CDR3: CASSPTSPLLNEKLFF. DNA of the CDR3: TGTGCCAGCAGTCCGACCTCCCCCCTGCTTAATGAAAAACTGTTTTTT.

A remark on this clonotype: This may be a read error, as it is one base from a much larger clone. This chain uses TRBV6-2 or TRBV6-3 with TRBJ1-2; D possibly corresponds to TRBD1 (6 bases). The CDR3 runs 14 residues. From germline, CDR1 is MNHEY and CDR2 SVGEGT. V was trimmed by 6 bases and J by 2 bases, leaving 13 bases between them. The CDR3 sequence: CASSLGGHNYGYTF. The CDR3 nucleotides read TGTGCCAGCAGCTTGGGGGGGCACAACTATGGCTACACCTTC.

Ten or more counts support this clonotype. This chain links TRBV7-6 with TRBJ2-7, with a possible D match to TRBD2 (6 bases). V was clipped by 1 base and J by 0 bases, with 13 bases between them. The CDR3 has 16 residues. Germline-derived CDR1 and CDR2 are SGHVS and FNYEAQ. CDR3 DNA sequence: TGTGCCAGCAGCTTAGTATCGGCGGGGAGCTCCTACGAGCAGTACTTC. Protein product: CASSLVSAGSSYEQYF.

V and J are TRBV20-1 and TRBJ1-3; D gene uncertain. The CDR3 contains 15 residues. Per germline, CDR1 DFQATT and CDR2 SNEGSKA (reference sequence). V was clipped by 1 base and J by 0 bases, with 10 bases between them. Here the CDR3 DNA reads TGCAGTGCTAGAGCCACTTACAGCTCTGGAAACACCATATATTTT. Translation: CSARATYSSGNTIYF.

This clonotype was observed a handful of times. The V and J genes are TRBV7-2 and TRBJ1-6; D possibly corresponds to TRBD1 (5 bases). Germline V gene data show CDR1 as SGHTA and CDR2 as FQGNSA. This CDR3 has 18 amino acids. V lost 5 bases and J 8 bases, leaving 25 bases between the germline ends. The CDR3 bases are TGTGCCAGCAGCCCCCCCGCACGGGACGTCTGGGGCGATTCACCCCTCCACTTT. This sequence encodes CASSPPARDVWGDSPLHF.